The source of this T cell receptor beta chain is a study of cytotoxic CD8 clonotypes in ibrutinib-treated CLL. Clones were sequenced by immunoSEQ multiplex PCR, and TCRdb holds only the in-frame ones, with some missing. In the table there are 65,000 to 85,000 clones, approximately 90% of which are singletons. The germline V gene encodes CDR1 SGHAT and CDR2 FQNNGV. This CDR3 is 20 amino acids long. V was pared by 0 bases and J by 0 bases, with 20 bases between. The receptor was derived from a human donor with chronic lymphocytic leukemia. The genes are TRBV11-2 and TRBJ2-2; D is uncertain. Source: PBMCs, taken after 12 months of ibrutinib treatment. The CDR3 loop is CASSLDLRMSGQANTGELFF. In DNA, the CDR3 is TGTGCCAGCAGCTTAGATTTGCGGATGTCAGGCCAGGCGAACACCGGGGAGCTGTTTTTT.